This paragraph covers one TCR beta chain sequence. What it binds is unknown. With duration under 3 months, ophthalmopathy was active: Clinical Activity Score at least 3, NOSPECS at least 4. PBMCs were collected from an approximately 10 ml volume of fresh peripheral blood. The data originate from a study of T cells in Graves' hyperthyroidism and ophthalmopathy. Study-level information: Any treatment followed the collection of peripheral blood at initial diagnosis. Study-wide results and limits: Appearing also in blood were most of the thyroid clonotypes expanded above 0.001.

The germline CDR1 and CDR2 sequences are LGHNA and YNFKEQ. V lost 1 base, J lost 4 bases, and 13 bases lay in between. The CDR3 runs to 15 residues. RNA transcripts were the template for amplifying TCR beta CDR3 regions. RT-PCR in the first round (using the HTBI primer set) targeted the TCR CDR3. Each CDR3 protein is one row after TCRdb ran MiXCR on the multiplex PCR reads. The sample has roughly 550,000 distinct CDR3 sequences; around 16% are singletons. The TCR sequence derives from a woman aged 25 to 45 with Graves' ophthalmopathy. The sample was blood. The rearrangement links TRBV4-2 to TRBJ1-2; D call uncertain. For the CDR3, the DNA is TGTGCCAGCAGCCAAGCCGGGCTGACTATCTATGGCTACACCTTC. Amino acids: CASSQAGLTIYGYTF.